Listed below are T cell receptor beta chains from one sample, sequenced in a study of identical twins. TCRdb redid the calling of the 5' RACE reads with MiXCR, one entry per CDR3 protein. The data hold some 1,700,000 distinct CDR3 sequences, with about 32% observed a single time. The sample taken for sequencing was cord blood. These receptors all stem from a newborn girl in good health. Each CDR3 is given with its conserved first and last residue. The D gene is left open where the match is weak. Expanded clones get a size class; other rows say once, few or many, or leave the size out.

clone_size j_call v_call d_call cdr3_aa cdr3_nt
few TRBJ1-1 TRBV6-6 - CASSYLSGNTEAFF TGTGCCAGCAGTTACCTTTCTGGGAACACTGAAGCTTTCTTT
few TRBJ1-4 TRBV29-1 TRBD1 CSVPGTPGTGANEKLFF TGCAGCGTCCCCGGGACACCCGGGACAGGGGCTAATGAAAAACTGTTTTTT
few TRBJ2-5 TRBV10-2 TRBD2 CASKSGGQETQYF TGCGCCAGCAAGAGCGGGGGGCAAGAGACCCAGTACTTC
few TRBJ2-1 TRBV20-1 - CSVLRGGEQFF TGCAGTGTTTTGAGGGGCGGGGAGCAGTTCTTC
- TRBJ1-6 TRBV11-2 TRBD1 CASSPLQGDSPLHF TGTGCCAGCAGCCCTTTACAGGGGGATTCACCCCTCCACTTT
- TRBJ2-3 TRBV6-1 - CASSESGAGVSTDTQYF TGTGCCAGCAGTGAATCGGGCGCGGGCGTTAGCACAGATACGCAGTATTTT
few TRBJ2-1 TRBV6-5 TRBD1 CASSYSRNTGGSYNEQFF TGTGCCAGCAGTTACTCCCGTAACACAGGGGGCTCCTACAATGAGCAGTTCTTC
- TRBJ2-4 TRBV7-9 - CASSDRDLKNIQYF TGTGCCAGCAGCGACCGGGACCTCAAAAACATTCAGTACTTC
few TRBJ2-7 TRBV27 - CASSPVDEQYF TGTGCCAGCAGCCCCGTGGACGAGCAGTACTTC
- TRBJ2-1 TRBV24-1 - CATSDLTNGSSYNEQFF TGTGCCACCAGTGATTTAACTAACGGGAGCTCCTACAATGAGCAGTTCTTC
- TRBJ2-1 TRBV24-1 TRBD2 CATSDPRLAGTNEQFF TGTGCCACCAGTGATCCCAGACTAGCGGGGACGAATGAGCAGTTCTTC
few TRBJ2-7 TRBV27 - CASSLGIGNEQYF TGTGCCAGCAGTTTGGGTATAGGCAACGAGCAGTACTTC
- TRBJ2-4 TRBV6-6 TRBD2 CASRREGVKNIQYF TGTGCCAGCAGACGGGAGGGGGTCAAAAACATTCAGTACTTC
- TRBJ2-1 TRBV4-1 TRBD2 CASSQRTSGVSYNEQFF TGCGCCAGCAGCCAGAGGACTAGCGGAGTTTCCTACAATGAGCAGTTCTTC
- TRBJ1-6 TRBV30 - CAWSRLGSPLHF TGTGCCTGGAGTAGGCTCGGTTCACCCCTCCACTTT
- TRBJ2-2 TRBV14 - CASSQDRGGTGELFF TGTGCCAGCAGCCAAGATCGTGGGGGGACCGGGGAGCTGTTTTTT
- TRBJ2-5 TRBV3-1 - CASSQESWRSQETQYF TGTGCCAGCAGCCAAGAATCTTGGCGCTCCCAAGAGACCCAGTACTTC
- TRBJ2-2 TRBV29-1 - CSVQGWDTGELFF TGCAGCGTTCAGGGATGGGACACCGGGGAGCTGTTTTTT
few TRBJ2-2 TRBV12-3/TRBV12-4 - CASSPQTGNTGELFF TGTGCCAGCAGCCCCCAGACAGGGAACACCGGGGAGCTGTTTTTT
many TRBJ2-3 TRBV3-1 - CASRKGGKRADTQYF TGTGCCAGCAGAAAGGGCGGGAAGCGCGCAGATACGCAGTATTTT
few TRBJ2-5 TRBV24-1 TRBD2 CATSARTSGGQETQYF TGTGCCACCAGTGCACGGACTAGCGGGGGACAAGAGACCCAGTACTTC
few TRBJ2-7 TRBV4-2 TRBD2 CASSQKGLAQYF TGTGCCAGCAGCCAAAAAGGACTAGCGCAGTACTTC
few TRBJ2-7 TRBV7-6 TRBD1 CASSWSPGQGYEQYF TGTGCCAGCAGCTGGTCTCCGGGACAGGGCTACGAGCAGTACTTC
- TRBJ2-3 TRBV19 - CASSIRLKDTQYF TGTGCCAGTAGTATTAGGTTGAAAGATACGCAGTATTTT
- TRBJ2-3 TRBV7-2 - CASTLTGSTDTQYF TGTGCCAGCACTCTCACGGGGAGCACAGATACGCAGTATTTT
- TRBJ2-1 TRBV4-1 TRBD2 CASSRSGSTPYNEQFF TGCGCCAGCAGCCGAAGCGGGAGTACCCCCTACAATGAGCAGTTCTTC
- TRBJ1-1 TRBV10-1 - CASSEQEYTEAFF TGCGCCAGCAGTGAACAAGAGTACACTGAAGCTTTCTTT
- TRBJ2-2 TRBV7-7 - CASSIGTLNTGELFF TGTGCTAGCAGCATTGGGACTCTGAACACCGGGGAGCTGTTTTTT
- TRBJ1-2 TRBV5-1 TRBD1 CASSYHAGTGDYGYTF TGCGCCAGCAGCTACCACGCCGGGACAGGGGACTATGGCTACACCTTC
few TRBJ2-3 TRBV15 - CATSREVHTDTQYF TGTGCCACCAGCAGAGAAGTCCACACAGATACGCAGTATTTT
few TRBJ2-3 TRBV20-1 - CSARDRVTDTQYF TGCAGTGCTAGAGACAGGGTGACAGATACGCAGTATTTT
- TRBJ1-4 TRBV15 TRBD1 CATSREDRGYEKLFF TGTGCCACCAGCAGAGAGGACAGGGGGTATGAAAAACTGTTTTTT
- TRBJ2-3 TRBV11-2 - CASSFNTGTDTQYF TGTGCCAGCAGCTTCAACACTGGCACAGATACGCAGTATTTT
few TRBJ2-3 TRBV7-8 - CASSLAMGRGTDTQYF TGTGCCAGCAGCTTAGCGATGGGCAGGGGCACAGATACGCAGTATTTT
- TRBJ1-1 TRBV4-1 - CASSQASGTEAFF TGCGCCAGCAGCCAGGCCTCAGGGACTGAAGCTTTCTTT
- TRBJ1-2 TRBV7-2 TRBD1 CAGSPDFRDRIYGYTF TGTGCCGGCAGCCCAGACTTCCGGGACAGGATCTATGGCTACACCTTC
- TRBJ1-1 TRBV14 - CASSQEPTDQAFF TGTGCCAGCAGCCAAGAGCCGACCGACCAAGCTTTCTTT
- TRBJ2-3 TRBV6-1 - CASSVGKLFTDTQYF TGTGCCAGCAGTGTTGGCAAACTTTTCACAGATACGCAGTATTTT
- TRBJ2-1 TRBV27 TRBD2 CASSWGGEGYNEQFF TGTGCCAGCAGTTGGGGGGGAGAGGGCTACAATGAGCAGTTCTTC
- TRBJ1-1 TRBV12-3/TRBV12-4 - CASSSAGHEAFF TGTGCCAGCAGTTCAGCGGGACATGAAGCTTTCTTT
many TRBJ2-7 TRBV7-2 TRBD1 CASSPDRGSYEQYF TGCGCCAGCAGCCCGGACAGGGGCTCCTACGAGCAGTACTTC
- TRBJ1-1 TRBV28 - CAAESFGPGSWGNTEAFF TGTGCAGCAGAGTCCTTCGGCCCGGGTTCTTGGGGGAACACTGAAGCTTTCTTT
- TRBJ1-4 TRBV6-4 - CASSAQGSKNEKLFF TGTGCCAGCAGTGCCCAGGGCTCGAAAAATGAAAAACTGTTTTTT
few TRBJ2-7 TRBV20-1 TRBD2 CSARRREIYEQYF TGCAGTGCTAGAAGGCGGGAGATCTACGAGCAGTACTTC